These T cell receptor beta chains were read from a single sample in a study of tumor-infiltrating lymphocytes in oesophageal squamous cell carcinoma. TCRdb reanalysed the PCR reads using MiXCR and keeps one entry per CDR3 protein. The sample contains about 13,000 distinct CDR3 sequences, less than 65% of which appear only once. Sequenced sample: esophageal tumor tissue. The origin of the receptors is a male donor with esophageal squamous cell carcinoma. Both conserved end residues are part of each CDR3. The order of the fields is clone size, V gene, D gene, J gene, CDR3 DNA, CDR3 protein. D genes are given only for firm matches. Clone size is shown for a subset of rows, as once, few, many or a class of expanded clone.

abundance: .; v_gene: TRBV6-8; d_gene: .; j_gene: TRBJ1-5; CDR3nt: TGTGCCAGCAGGGGGCGCGGACGCAATCAGACCCAGCATTTT; CDR3aa: CASRGRGRNQTQHF
abundance: .; v_gene: TRBV12-3/TRBV12-4; d_gene: .; j_gene: TRBJ1-1; CDR3nt: TGTGCCAGCAGTTTTTTGGGACAGAACACTGAAGCTTTCTTT; CDR3aa: CASSFLGQNTEAFF
abundance: .; v_gene: TRBV7-2; d_gene: .; j_gene: TRBJ2-5; CDR3nt: TGTGCCAGCAGCTTAGGACCGCAAGAGACCCAGTACTTC; CDR3aa: CASSLGPQETQYF
abundance: .; v_gene: TRBV28; d_gene: .; j_gene: TRBJ1-6; CDR3nt: TGTGCCAGCACGGAAGGCTCCTATAATTCACCCCTCCACTTT; CDR3aa: CASTEGSYNSPLHF
abundance: many; v_gene: TRBV27; d_gene: TRBD2; j_gene: TRBJ2-3; CDR3nt: TGTGCCAGCAGTCCCGACCCCGGACTAGTATCAGATACGCAGTATTTT; CDR3aa: CASSPDPGLVSDTQYF
abundance: medium-sized; v_gene: TRBV11-2; d_gene: .; j_gene: TRBJ2-6; CDR3nt: TGTGCCAGCAGCAACTGGGCCGCCGGGGCCAACGTCCTGACTTTC; CDR3aa: CASSNWAAGANVLTF
abundance: .; v_gene: TRBV7-2; d_gene: TRBD1; j_gene: TRBJ1-6; CDR3nt: TGTGCCAGCAGCTCCCACGGGACAGGGAATGGGTCACCCCTCCACTTT; CDR3aa: CASSSHGTGNGSPLHF
abundance: .; v_gene: TRBV7-2; d_gene: TRBD1; j_gene: TRBJ2-3; CDR3nt: TGTGCCAGCAGCTCGGACAGGGGGGAGACCCAGTACTTT; CDR3aa: CASSSDRGETQYF
abundance: medium-sized; v_gene: TRBV12-3/TRBV12-4; d_gene: .; j_gene: TRBJ1-4; CDR3nt: TGTGCCAGCAGTTCTGGGATCGGTGAAAAACTGTTTTTT; CDR3aa: CASSSGIGEKLFF
abundance: .; v_gene: TRBV20-1; d_gene: .; j_gene: TRBJ2-1; CDR3nt: TGCAGTGCTAGCGACCGAGACAGATACAATGAGCAGTTCTTC; CDR3aa: CSASDRDRYNEQFF
abundance: .; v_gene: TRBV7-6; d_gene: .; j_gene: TRBJ2-3; CDR3nt: TGTGCCAGCAGCTCAGCATCAGATACGCAGTATTTT; CDR3aa: CASSSASDTQYF
abundance: medium-sized; v_gene: TRBV5-1; d_gene: .; j_gene: TRBJ2-3; CDR3nt: TGCGCCAGCAGCTTGGGGCTAGCAACTAGCACAGATACGCAGTATTTT; CDR3aa: CASSLGLATSTDTQYF
abundance: .; v_gene: TRBV7-8; d_gene: .; j_gene: TRBJ1-3; CDR3nt: TGTGCCAGCAGCGTAGGCATACCCCGCTCTGGAAACACCATATATTTT; CDR3aa: CASSVGIPRSGNTIYF
abundance: .; v_gene: TRBV27; d_gene: TRBD2; j_gene: TRBJ2-1; CDR3nt: TGTGCCAGCAGTCCCTTAGCGGGCGGCTCCTACAATGAGCAGTTCTTC; CDR3aa: CASSPLAGGSYNEQFF
abundance: .; v_gene: TRBV19; d_gene: .; j_gene: TRBJ1-1; CDR3nt: TGTGCCAGTAGTCCGACCCCGAACACTGAAGCTTTCTTT; CDR3aa: CASSPTPNTEAFF
abundance: .; v_gene: TRBV18; d_gene: TRBD1; j_gene: TRBJ2-7; CDR3nt: TGTGCCAGCTCACCGGGACAGGGGGCGTTTCAGGACGAGCAGTACTTC; CDR3aa: CASSPGQGAFQDEQYF
abundance: few; v_gene: TRBV19; d_gene: .; j_gene: TRBJ2-5; CDR3nt: TGTGCCAGTAGTCTGACCCCAGGTTCACCCCTCCACTTC; CDR3aa: CASSLTPGSPLHF
abundance: .; v_gene: TRBV12-3/TRBV12-4; d_gene: TRBD2; j_gene: TRBJ2-1; CDR3nt: TGTGCCAGCAGACCTAGCGGTAACAATGAGCAGTTCTTC; CDR3aa: CASRPSGNNEQFF
abundance: few; v_gene: TRBV7-3; d_gene: TRBD2; j_gene: TRBJ2-1; CDR3nt: TGTGCCAGCAGCCCAGCGGGAGGAGGGATTAATGAGCAGTTCTTC; CDR3aa: CASSPAGGGINEQFF
abundance: .; v_gene: TRBV7-8; d_gene: TRBD1; j_gene: TRBJ1-2; CDR3nt: TGTGCCAGCAGACCACCGGGACAGGGGATTGGCTACACCTTC; CDR3aa: CASRPPGQGIGYTF
abundance: .; v_gene: TRBV27; d_gene: .; j_gene: TRBJ1-2; CDR3nt: TGTGCCAGCAGTCCCCAGGGCTATGGCTACACCTTC; CDR3aa: CASSPQGYGYTF
abundance: .; v_gene: TRBV12-3/TRBV12-4; d_gene: .; j_gene: TRBJ1-6; CDR3nt: TGTGCCAGCAGTTCAGGACAGTTCTATAATTCACCCCTCCACTTT; CDR3aa: CASSSGQFYNSPLHF
abundance: few; v_gene: TRBV11-2; d_gene: TRBD1; j_gene: TRBJ2-1; CDR3nt: TGTGCCAGCAGCGGAGGACAGGTACAGTTCTTC; CDR3aa: CASSGGQVQFF
abundance: .; v_gene: TRBV7-3; d_gene: TRBD1; j_gene: TRBJ2-1; CDR3nt: TGTGCCAGCAGCACCACCGGGACAGGGGATAATGAGCAGTTCTTC; CDR3aa: CASSTTGTGDNEQFF
abundance: .; v_gene: TRBV5-1; d_gene: TRBD2; j_gene: TRBJ2-2; CDR3nt: TGCGCCAGCAGCGCACTAGCGGGAGGATCCGGGGAGCTGTTTTTT; CDR3aa: CASSALAGGSGELFF
abundance: few; v_gene: TRBV7-2; d_gene: TRBD1; j_gene: TRBJ2-1; CDR3nt: TGTGCCAGCAGCTTGGGACAGGGTTCCTACAATGAGCAGTTCTTC; CDR3aa: CASSLGQGSYNEQFF
abundance: medium-sized; v_gene: TRBV24-1; d_gene: .; j_gene: TRBJ2-2; CDR3nt: TGTGCCACCAGTGATTTGTCAGGGTTTTATCCCGGGGAGCTGTTTTTT; CDR3aa: CATSDLSGFYPGELFF
abundance: once; v_gene: TRBV7-2; d_gene: TRBD2; j_gene: TRBJ2-5; CDR3nt: TGTGCCAGCAGCTTGAACGGGGGGATGCGAGAGACCCAGTACTTC; CDR3aa: CASSLNGGMRETQYF
abundance: once; v_gene: TRBV7-2; d_gene: .; j_gene: TRBJ2-4; CDR3nt: TGTGCCAGCAGCCAAGGGATTTCACCCCTCCACTTC; CDR3aa: CASSQGISPLHF
abundance: few; v_gene: TRBV7-3; d_gene: .; j_gene: TRBJ1-1; CDR3nt: TGTGCCAGCAGCCCGCCTTTAAAGTCTGAAGCTTTCTTT; CDR3aa: CASSPPLKSEAFF
abundance: many; v_gene: TRBV6-6; d_gene: .; j_gene: TRBJ2-2; CDR3nt: TGTGCCAGCAGTTACGCAGGGTTCGCGAACACCGGGGAGCTGTTTTTT; CDR3aa: CASSYAGFANTGELFF
abundance: .; v_gene: TRBV7-2; d_gene: .; j_gene: TRBJ2-7; CDR3nt: TGTGCCAGCAGCTGGAGGGGAGGGACAGAATACTACGAGCAGTACTTC; CDR3aa: CASSWRGGTEYYEQYF
abundance: few; v_gene: TRBV3-1; d_gene: .; j_gene: TRBJ2-1; CDR3nt: TGTGCCAGCAGCCAAGGGCAGGGAACAAAGGGCTCCTACAATGAGCAGTTCTTC; CDR3aa: CASSQGQGTKGSYNEQFF
abundance: few; v_gene: TRBV7-8; d_gene: .; j_gene: TRBJ2-3; CDR3nt: TGTGCCAGCAGCTTAGACAGGGGAGGAGATACGCAGTATTTT; CDR3aa: CASSLDRGGDTQYF
abundance: .; v_gene: TRBV13; d_gene: TRBD1; j_gene: TRBJ2-1; CDR3nt: TGTGCCAGCAGCTTGGGACAGGGGTACAATGAGCAGTTCTTC; CDR3aa: CASSLGQGYNEQFF
abundance: .; v_gene: TRBV12-3/TRBV12-4; d_gene: .; j_gene: TRBJ2-7; CDR3nt: TGTGCCAGCAGTGACAGAAACTACGAGCAGTACTTC; CDR3aa: CASSDRNYEQYF
abundance: .; v_gene: TRBV7-8; d_gene: .; j_gene: TRBJ1-1; CDR3nt: TGTGCCAGCAGCTTCCCCGGGTCGAAAACTGAAGCTTTCTTT; CDR3aa: CASSFPGSKTEAFF
abundance: .; v_gene: TRBV11-2; d_gene: .; j_gene: TRBJ2-7; CDR3nt: TGTGCCAGCAGCCCCCGACAGGCGGCCGAGCAGTACTTC; CDR3aa: CASSPRQAAEQYF
abundance: few; v_gene: TRBV7-2; d_gene: TRBD2; j_gene: TRBJ2-7; CDR3nt: TGTGCCAGCAGCTCGACTAGCGGCTCCTACGAGCAGTACTTC; CDR3aa: CASSSTSGSYEQYF
abundance: .; v_gene: TRBV7-2; d_gene: TRBD2; j_gene: TRBJ2-1; CDR3nt: TGTGCCAGCAGCTCCTTGGAGGGACTAGCGGTCTACAATGAGCAGTTCTTC; CDR3aa: CASSSLEGLAVYNEQFF
abundance: .; v_gene: TRBV7-8; d_gene: .; j_gene: TRBJ2-5; CDR3nt: TGTGCCAGCAGCCAGACGACAGGAGGGGAGACCCAGTACTTC; CDR3aa: CASSQTTGGETQYF
abundance: few; v_gene: TRBV12-3/TRBV12-4; d_gene: .; j_gene: TRBJ2-5; CDR3nt: TGTGCCAGCAGTTTCGGTGTCGGGGAGACCCAGTACTTC; CDR3aa: CASSFGVGETQYF
abundance: .; v_gene: TRBV20-1; d_gene: TRBD2; j_gene: TRBJ2-3; CDR3nt: TGCAGTGCTACGACTAGCGGGACTCGCACAGATACGCAGTATTTT; CDR3aa: CSATTSGTRTDTQYF
abundance: .; v_gene: TRBV7-6; d_gene: .; j_gene: TRBJ2-6; CDR3nt: TGTGCCAGCAGCACCAGTTTACCTGGGGCCAACGTCCTGACTTTC; CDR3aa: CASSTSLPGANVLTF
abundance: few; v_gene: TRBV7-6; d_gene: .; j_gene: TRBJ2-1; CDR3nt: TGTGCCAGCAGTCCCACTAGCTACGATGAGCAGTTCTTC; CDR3aa: CASSPTSYDEQFF
abundance: .; v_gene: TRBV7-6; d_gene: TRBD1; j_gene: TRBJ2-5; CDR3nt: TGTGCCAGCAGTCCAGGACAGGGGGCCAGCGAGACCCAGTACTTC; CDR3aa: CASSPGQGASETQYF
abundance: .; v_gene: TRBV7-9; d_gene: TRBD2; j_gene: TRBJ2-1; CDR3nt: TGTGCCAGCAGCGACCGGACTAGCGGGAGCGGCCTCTACAATGAGCAGTTCTTC; CDR3aa: CASSDRTSGSGLYNEQFF
abundance: .; v_gene: TRBV7-4; d_gene: .; j_gene: TRBJ2-4; CDR3nt: TGTGCCAGCAGGGAAGGGGGGTTAGCCCAAAACATTCAGTACTTC; CDR3aa: CASREGGLAQNIQYF
abundance: .; v_gene: TRBV12-3/TRBV12-4; d_gene: TRBD2; j_gene: TRBJ2-3; CDR3nt: TGTGCCAGCAGTTTTCATAGCGGGAGAAGGTCAGATACGCAGTATTTT; CDR3aa: CASSFHSGRRSDTQYF
abundance: many; v_gene: TRBV20-1; d_gene: .; j_gene: TRBJ1-3; CDR3nt: TGCAGTGCTAGCTACCGGGACCGAGGAAACACCATATATTTT; CDR3aa: CSASYRDRGNTIYF